The 24 T cell receptor beta chains in this list originate from one sample, sequenced in a study of cytomegalovirus exposure and HLA in healthy donors (dated by TCRdb to 2017 to 2019). Receptor libraries were prepared by the immunoSEQ multiplex PCR assay. A mixture of 60 forward primers for TCR Vbeta segments and 13 reverse primers for TCR Jbeta segments was used in the multiplex PCR. TCRdb took over this immuneACCESS table, retaining in-frame rearrangements with V and J assigned. Such tables are incomplete; in checked studies, under half of the missing clones stem from an unresolved V gene, and the remainder is unexplained. The sample table holds some 210,000 clones, of which about 72% were seen once. The ten largest clones capture over 3.5% of the sample. Sequencing was carried out using PBMCs. These receptors originate from a male donor in good health and CMV-seronegative.

The genes are TRBV2 and TRBJ2-5, with 8 bases matching TRBD1. The DNA end is a closer match to TRBJ2-7, so the J assignment may be wrong. Germline CDR1 SNHLY, CDR2 FYNNEI. The CDR3 has 14 amino acids. CDR3 sequence (DNA): TGTGCCAGCAGTCCCCAGGGGGCGAGGTACGAGCAGTACTTC. Translation gives CASSPQGARYEQYF.

There are a few counts of this clone. CDR3 loop: CASSPRGARTEAFF. The DNA of the CDR3 is TGTGCCAGCTCACCCAGGGGGGCGCGAACTGAAGCTTTCTTT. The chain combines TRBV18 with TRBJ1-1; 7 bases line up with TRBD1. The J segment lost 5 bases and the V segment lost 3 bases, leaving 6 bases of the junction unmatched. This CDR3 is 14 amino acids long. Per the germline V gene, CDR1 is KGHSH and CDR2 is LQKENI.

CDR3 sequence reads: CASGRASGSYEQYF. The CDR3 nucleotides read TGTGCCAGCGGGCGGGCTTCCGGCTCCTACGAGCAGTACTTC. This rearrangement joins TRBV7-9 to TRBJ2-7; D perhaps matches TRBD2 (5 bases). V lost 8 bases, J lost 0 bases, and 14 bases lay in between. The CDR3 runs to 14 residues. CDR1 and CDR2 (germline): SEHNR, FQNEAQ (reference sequence).

The chain recombines TRBV6-5 with TRBJ2-3, with 7 bases aligning to TRBD2. CDR3 size: 14 residues. Germline lookup yields CDR1 MNHEY and CDR2 SVGAGI. V lost 5 bases, J lost 5 bases, and 7 bases stayed unmatched. CDR3 loop: CASSVHRGVDTQYF. CDR3 nucleotides: TGTGCCAGCAGTGTCCATCGGGGGGTAGATACGCAGTATTTT.

A word on this clone: Other DNA sequences in this specimen translate into the identical CDR3. This chain joins TRBV19 and TRBJ2-7; D unresolved. The V end lost 5 bases, the J end lost 0 bases, and 5 bases lay between the germline ends. CDR3 length equals 12 residues. Germline CDR1 LNHDA, CDR2 SQIVND (reference sequence). CDR3 loop: CASSSSSYEQYF. DNA for the CDR3: TGTGCCAGTAGTTCGAGCTCCTACGAGCAGTACTTC.

The rearrangement joins TRBV18 to TRBJ1-1; the match to TRBD1 covers 8 bases. This CDR3 comprises 14 residues. Germline lookup yields CDR1 KGHSH and CDR2 LQKENI. J lost 2 bases, V lost 5 bases, and 4 bases had no gene match. The CDR3 loop is CASSGQGRNTEAFF. Written as DNA, the CDR3 is TGTGCCAGCTCAGGACAGGGTCGAAACACTGAAGCTTTCTTT. The full variable domain, rest sourced from reference TRBV18 and TRBJ1-1, is NAGVMQNPRHLVRRRGQEARLRCSPMKGHSHVYWYRQLPEEGLKFMVYLQKENIIDESGMPKERFSAEFPKEGPSILRIQQVVRGDSAAYFCASSGQGRNTEAFFGQGTRLTVV.

The rearrangement joins TRBV10-1 to TRBJ2-7; no clear D gene. The V and J ends lost 0 bases and 1 base respectively, with 7 bases between them. Germline V gives CDR1 WNHNN, CDR2 SYGVQD (reference sequence). This CDR3 comprises 14 residues. CDR3 in DNA: TGCGCCAGCAGTGAGTCGGCCAGATCCTACGAGCAGTACTTC. It codes for CASSESARSYEQYF.

The chain has TRBV9 and TRBJ2-7; weak D call: TRBD1 (5 bases). V was shortened by 1 base and J by 0 bases, with 11 bases between the two germline ends. Germline V lookup: CDR1 SGDLS, CDR2 YYNGEE. The CDR3 loop spans 15 amino acids. This CDR3 is CASSVSQVSSYEQYF. The CDR3 DNA follows: TGTGCCAGCAGCGTATCACAGGTCAGCTCCTACGAGCAGTACTTC.

This chain joins TRBV2 and TRBJ1-2; D gene ambiguous. The CDR3 is 13 amino acids. Germline V gene lookup returns CDR1 SNHLY and CDR2 FYNNEI. Trimming took 7 bases from V and 4 from J, leaving 13 bases between them. The CDR3 here is CASTEQPGYGYTF. The CDR3 nucleotides are TGTGCCAGCACGGAACAGCCTGGCTATGGCTACACCTTC. The full variable domain, with the rest looked up from reference TRBV2 and TRBJ1-2, is EPEVTQTPSHQVTQMGQEVILRCVPISNHLYFYWYRQILGQKVEFLVSFYNNEISEKSEIFDDQFSVERPDGSNFTLKIRSTKLEDSAMYFCASTEQPGYGYTFGSGTRLTVV.

This clone was detected many times. V is TRBV10-1 and J is TRBJ2-3; D uncertain. The V end lost 0 bases, the J end lost 0 bases, and 10 bases lay between the germline ends. The CDR3 spans 16 residues. Germline loops: CDR1 WNHNN, CDR2 SYGVQD (reference sequence). CDR3 residues: CASSESAHTSTDTQYF. The CDR3 coding sequence is TGCGCCAGCAGTGAGTCAGCGCACACTAGCACAGATACGCAGTATTTT.

The rearrangement joins TRBV19 to TRBJ2-2, with unresolved D. This CDR3 is built from 14 residues. The ends were cut back, 4 bases at V and 6 bases at J, with 12 bases in the middle. In germline, CDR1 is LNHDA, CDR2 SQIVND (reference sequence). The DNA of the CDR3 is TGTGCCAGTAGTAAGTCTCTAGACTCCGGGGAGCTGTTTTTT. Its protein is CASSKSLDSGELFF.

This sequence joins TRBV11-2 and TRBJ2-2; perhaps TRBD1 as D (7 bases). The V gene's germline CDR1 is SGHAT and CDR2 FQNNGV. This CDR3 comprises 15 residues. Trimming pared 1 base from V and 6 bases from J, leaving 12 bases between. The CDR3 sequence: CASSLGQGGAGELFF. In nucleotides, the CDR3 is TGTGCCAGCAGCTTAGGACAGGGCGGGGCCGGGGAGCTGTTTTTT.

The chain is built from TRBV6-1 and TRBJ2-2; 7 nucleotides agree with TRBD1. V lost 6 bases and J lost 2; bases outside the gene matches: 6. The CDR3 spans 15 residues. Germline loops: CDR1 MNHNS, CDR2 SASEGT. In nucleotides, the CDR3 is TGTGCCAGCAGGGAGAGACAGGGAAACACCGGGGAGCTGTTTTTT. Residues: CASRERQGNTGELFF.

This sequence joins TRBV28 and TRBJ1-2; 9 bases fit TRBD1. CDR3 length: 17 residues. Germline trimming cut 7 bases from V and 8 bases from J; bases unmatched to any gene: 20. The germline gives CDR1 MDHEN, CDR2 SYDVKM. DNA of the CDR3: TGTGCCAGCAAGACGGGACAGGGTTTTAAGGGAGCGCGGGGCTACACCTTC. Translated, it gives CASKTGQGFKGARGYTF.

CDR3 sequence reads: CASSWEGGPRTDTQYF. In DNA, the CDR3 is TGTGCCAGCAGCTGGGAGGGAGGGCCGAGGACAGATACGCAGTATTTT. This chain links TRBV7-2 with TRBJ2-3; 7 nucleotides align to TRBD2. The CDR3 runs 16 residues. J gave up 3 bases and V 4 bases, and 10 bases lay outside the gene matches. Germline CDR1 and CDR2: SGHTA and FQGNSA.

The gene calls are TRBV5-4 and TRBJ2-3; 12 nucleotides match TRBD2. CDR3 length: 17 amino acids. Germline values: CDR1 SGHNT, CDR2 YYREEE (reference sequence). Losses at the gene ends were 3 bases for V and 8 bases for J; bases not matched to a gene: 13. The CDR3 sequence is CASSSRRTSGAGGTQYF. The CDR3 bases are TGTGCCAGCAGCTCACGCCGGACTAGCGGGGCGGGGGGTACGCAGTATTTT.

The chain couples TRBV9 to TRBJ2-5, with D perhaps TRBD1 (6 bases). The CDR3 extends over 15 amino acids. Deletions cut 3 bases from V and 0 bases from J, with 12 bases between. Germline assignment: CDR1 SGDLS and CDR2 YYNGEE. The CDR3, as DNA: TGTGCCAGCAGCGATGCCGGGACACACCAAGAGACCCAGTACTTC. This sequence encodes CASSDAGTHQETQYF.

J is TRBJ2-7 and V is TRBV11-2; TRBD2 aligns across 13 bases. V was pared by 0 bases and J by 7 bases, with 18 bases of the junction left unmatched. Germline CDR1 and CDR2: SGHAT and FQNNGV. There are 20 residues in the CDR3. CDR3 sequence: CASSLDPWTSGRAVSLEQYF. CDR3 DNA sequence: TGTGCCAGCAGCTTAGATCCTTGGACTAGCGGGAGAGCCGTCTCGTTGGAGCAGTACTTC.

The rearrangement uses TRBV9 and TRBJ1-1; D is perhaps TRBD1 (5 bases). The germline CDR1 and CDR2 sequences are SGDLS and YYNGEE. The CDR3 has 13 amino acids. V was clipped by 6 bases and J by 4 bases, with 13 bases between them. CDR3 sequence reads: CASTGGDLTEAFF. The CDR3 nucleotides read TGTGCCAGCACCGGCGGGGACCTCACTGAAGCTTTCTTT. Full variable domain (outside the CDR3, taken from reference TRBV9 and TRBJ1-1): DSGVTQTPKHLITATGQRVTLRCSPRSGDLSVYWYQQSLDQGLQFLIQYYNGEERAKGNILERFSAQQFPDLHSELNLSSLELGDSALYFCASTGGDLTEAFFGQGTRLTVV.

The rearrangement joins TRBV7-9 to TRBJ2-4; 8 bases agree with TRBD2. The CDR3 has 16 amino acids. In germline, CDR1 is SEHNR, CDR2 FQNEAQ (reference sequence). V trimming: 5 bases; J trimming: 4 bases; junction bases outside the gene matches: 10. CDR3 bases: TGTGCCAGCAGCCGGGGGGGGCAGTTCGTGAAAAACATTCAGTACTTC. Translating gives CASSRGGQFVKNIQYF.

This chain uses TRBV6-1 with TRBJ2-7, with 11 bases that match TRBD1. The germline gives CDR1 MNHNS, CDR2 SASEGT. J lost 3 bases, V lost 6 bases, and 4 bases had no gene match. This CDR3 contains 14 residues. The CDR3: CASRADRGLYEQYF. CDR3 bases: TGTGCCAGCAGGGCGGACAGGGGGCTCTACGAGCAGTACTTC.

The gene calls are TRBV18 and TRBJ1-4; 9 nucleotides line up with TRBD1. This CDR3 is built from 16 residues. Germline V gene lookup returns CDR1 KGHSH and CDR2 LQKENI. V trimming: 1 base; J trimming: 8 bases; junction bases outside the gene matches: 8. CDR3 nucleotides: TGTGCCAGCTCACCACGCCTGGACAGGGGTTACGAAAAACTGTTTTTT. It translates to CASSPRLDRGYEKLFF.

The chain uses TRBV25-1 and TRBJ2-5; 8 bases are a match to TRBD1. Gene TRBJ2-7 matches the end of the DNA better, so the J call may be wrong. CDR3 size: 17 residues. The V gene's germline CDR1 is MGHDK and CDR2 SYGVNS. CDR3 DNA: TGTGCCAGTAACTCCGGGACAGGTCCCCAGAAAGCCTACGAGCAGTACTTC. Its translation is CASNSGTGPQKAYEQYF.

The gene calls are TRBV7-6 and TRBJ2-2; D is unresolved. The V and J ends lost 0 bases and 8 bases respectively, with 4 bases between them. The CDR3 totals 12 residues. CDR1 SGHVS and CDR2 FNYEAQ come from the germline V gene. In nucleotides, the CDR3 is TGTGCCAGCAGCTTAGCGCGGGGGGAGCTGTTTTTT. This gives the protein CASSLARGELFF.